This T cell receptor (beta chain) appears in the sequencing data of a study of blood T cell repertoires in COVID-19. About the study: Samples of COVID-19 (acute and convalescent) were obtained from the United States, Italy and Spain. From T cells, B-cell-depleted T cells, or PBMCs came the material, which was cDNA or gDNA.

The CDR3 runs 12 residues. Germline V gene sequence: CDR1 SGHRS, CDR2 YFSETQ. The V end lost 0 bases, the J end lost 3 bases, and 4 bases lay between the germline ends. Authors' analysis steps: Quantification of nucleated cells was approximated via reference gene primer amplification. Sequenced by immunoSEQ multiplex PCR; TCRdb stores in-frame clones only, minus some. V, J and clone size were drawn from that table, and D and trimming were deduced from the DNA. This sample has 200,000 to 300,000 clones; 70% to 90% occur once, and the top ten carry approximately 6.3%. A word on this clone: Other DNA sequences within the sample encode an identical CDR3.

The clonotype was recovered from a woman in her sixties with active or convalescent COVID-19. The gene calls are TRBV5-1 and TRBJ2-7; no firm D call. The sequenced sample consisted of peripheral blood. The CDR3 nucleotides are TGCGCCAGCAGCTTGGGCGACTACGAGCAGTACTTC. Translated, it gives CASSLGDYEQYF.